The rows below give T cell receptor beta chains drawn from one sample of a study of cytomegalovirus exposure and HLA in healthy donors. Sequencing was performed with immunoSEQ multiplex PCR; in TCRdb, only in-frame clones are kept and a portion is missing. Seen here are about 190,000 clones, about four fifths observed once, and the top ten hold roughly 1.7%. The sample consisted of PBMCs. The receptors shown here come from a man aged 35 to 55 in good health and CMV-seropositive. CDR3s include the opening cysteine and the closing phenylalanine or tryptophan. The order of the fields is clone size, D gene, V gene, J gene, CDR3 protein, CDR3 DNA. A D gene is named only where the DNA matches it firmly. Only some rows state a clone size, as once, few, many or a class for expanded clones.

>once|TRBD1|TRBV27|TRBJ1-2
CASSLRTGGSGYTF
TGTGCCAGCAGTTTACGAACAGGGGGGAGTGGCTACACCTTC
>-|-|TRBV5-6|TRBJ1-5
CASSFGSSGQPQHF
TGTGCCAGCAGCTTCGGAAGTTCGGGTCAGCCCCAGCATTTT
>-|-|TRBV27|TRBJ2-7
CASSFVADSYEQYF
TGTGCCAGCAGTTTCGTAGCGGACTCCTACGAGCAGTACTTC
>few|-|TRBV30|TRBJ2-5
CAWSLAEETQYF
TGTGCCTGGAGTTTGGCGGAAGAGACCCAGTACTTC
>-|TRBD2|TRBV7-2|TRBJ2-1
CASSAGTGTSGANEQFF
TGTGCCAGCAGCGCCGGAACCGGGACTAGCGGAGCCAATGAGCAGTTCTTC
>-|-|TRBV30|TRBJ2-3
CAWTTGRPDTQYF
TGTGCCTGGACGACAGGGAGGCCCGATACGCAGTATTTT
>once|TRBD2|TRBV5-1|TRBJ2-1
CASSSGLAVDEQFF
TGCGCCAGCAGCTCCGGACTAGCGGTTGATGAGCAGTTCTTC
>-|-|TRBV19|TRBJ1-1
CASGSGRGTEAFF
TGTGCCAGTGGGAGTGGCCGTGGTACTGAAGCTTTCTTT
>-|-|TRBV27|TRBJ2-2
CASSWGPTGELFF
TGTGCCAGCAGTTGGGGGCCCACCGGGGAGCTGTTTTTT
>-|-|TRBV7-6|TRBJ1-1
CASSINGNTEAFF
TGTGCCAGCAGCATTAACGGGAACACTGAAGCTTTCTTT
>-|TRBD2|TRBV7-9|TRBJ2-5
CASSLAREGETQYF
TGTGCCAGCAGCTTAGCCAGGGAGGGAGAGACCCAGTACTTC
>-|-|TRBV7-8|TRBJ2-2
CASSLGAGETGELFF
TGTGCCAGCAGCTTAGGGGCAGGGGAAACCGGGGAGCTGTTTTTT
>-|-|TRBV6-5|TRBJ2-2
CASRPNPSPGELFF
TGTGCCAGCAGGCCGAACCCGAGCCCCGGGGAGCTGTTTTTT
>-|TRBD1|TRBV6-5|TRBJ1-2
CASSSKQGAGYGYTF
TGTGCCAGCAGTTCCAAACAGGGGGCCGGCTATGGCTACACCTTC
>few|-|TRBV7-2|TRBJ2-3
CASSYTDTQYF
TGTGCCAGCTCCTATACGGATACGCAGTATTTT
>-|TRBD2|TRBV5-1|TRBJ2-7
CASGKGLAASGSYEQYF
TGCGCCAGCGGGAAGGGACTAGCGGCTTCGGGGTCCTACGAGCAGTACTTC
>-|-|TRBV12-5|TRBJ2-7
CASGSDEDRSDRYF
TGTGCTAGTGGTTCCGACGAAGACAGGTCAGACCGGTACTTC
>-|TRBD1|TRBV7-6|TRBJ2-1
CASSPGQMGEQFF
TGTGCCAGCAGCCCGGGACAGATGGGTGAGCAGTTCTTC
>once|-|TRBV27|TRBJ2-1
CASSSRQSTYNEQFF
TGTGCCAGCAGCTCGCGACAGTCCACGTACAATGAGCAGTTCTTC
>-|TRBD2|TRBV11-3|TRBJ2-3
CASSSGTSGSMADTQYF
TGTGCCAGCAGCTCCGGGACTAGCGGGAGTATGGCAGATACGCAGTATTTT
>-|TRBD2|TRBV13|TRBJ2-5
CASSLRSGRLETQYF
TGTGCCAGCAGCTTACGTAGCGGGAGGTTAGAGACCCAGTACTTC
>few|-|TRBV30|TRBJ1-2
CAWSDFRVVYDGYTF
TGTGCCTGGAGTGACTTCAGGGTGGTCTACGATGGCTACACCTTC
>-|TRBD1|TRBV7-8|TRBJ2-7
CASSPGGEQYF
TGTGCCAGCAGCCCAGGGGGCGAGCAGTACTTC
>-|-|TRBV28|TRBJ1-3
CASSQGSGNTIYF
TGTGCCAGCAGCCAGGGTTCAGGAAACACCATATATTTT
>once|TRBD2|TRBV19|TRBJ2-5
CASSTKRESETQYF
TGTGCCAGTAGTACTAAGCGGGAGTCGGAGACCCAGTACTTC
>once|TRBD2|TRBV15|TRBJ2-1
CATSRVEGGTYNEQFF
TGTGCCACCAGCAGAGTTGAGGGAGGGACCTACAATGAGCAGTTCTTC
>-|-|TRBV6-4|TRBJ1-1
CASSDSNEGTEAFF
TGTGCCAGCAGTGACTCGAATGAGGGCACTGAAGCTTTCTTT
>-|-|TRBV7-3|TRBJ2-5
CASSPRQTETQYF
TGTGCCAGCAGCCCCCGACAGACAGAGACCCAGTACTTC
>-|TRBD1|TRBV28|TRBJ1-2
CASSRGQGAFGYTF
TGTGCCAGCAGCCGAGGACAGGGGGCTTTTGGCTACACCTTC
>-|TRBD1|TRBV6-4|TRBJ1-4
CASSLGTGNEKLFF
TGTGCCAGCAGCCTTGGGACAGGAAATGAAAAACTGTTTTTT
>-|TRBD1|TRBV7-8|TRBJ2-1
CASSGRSPGQGGNEQFF
TGTGCCAGCAGCGGCCGTTCACCGGGACAGGGGGGAAATGAGCAGTTCTTC
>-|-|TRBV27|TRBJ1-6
CASSLGVLNSPLHF
TGTGCCAGCAGTTTGGGCGTTTTAAATTCACCCCTCCACTTT
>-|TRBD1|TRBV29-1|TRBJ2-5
CSVADRVRETQYF
TGCAGCGTTGCAGACAGGGTCCGGGAGACCCAGTACTTC
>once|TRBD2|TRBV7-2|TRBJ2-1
CASSYGLAGANEQFF
TGTGCCAGCAGCTATGGACTAGCGGGAGCCAATGAGCAGTTCTTC
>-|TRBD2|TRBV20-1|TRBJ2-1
CSARERELLFF
TGCAGTGCTAGAGAGCGGGAGCTACTGTTCTTC
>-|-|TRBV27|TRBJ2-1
CASSFNWRVYNEQFF
TGTGCCAGCAGTTTTAATTGGAGGGTATACAATGAGCAGTTCTTC
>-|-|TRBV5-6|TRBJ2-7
CASSLRLQDAYEQYF
TGTGCCAGCAGCTTGAGGTTACAGGATGCCTACGAGCAGTACTTC
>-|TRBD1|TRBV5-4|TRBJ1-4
CASSLEGQANEKLFF
TGTGCCAGCAGCTTGGAGGGACAGGCTAATGAAAAACTGTTTTTT
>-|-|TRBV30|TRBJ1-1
CAWSPGLTNTEAFF
TGTGCCTGGAGTCCCGGACTTACGAACACTGAAGCTTTCTTT
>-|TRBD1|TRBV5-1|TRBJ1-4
CASSLGTGNEKLFF
TGCGCCAGCAGCCTCGGGACAGGGAATGAAAAACTGTTTTTT
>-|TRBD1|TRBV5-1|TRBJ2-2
CASSWTGQGANTGELFF
TGCGCCAGCAGCTGGACCGGACAGGGGGCCAACACCGGGGAGCTGTTTTTT
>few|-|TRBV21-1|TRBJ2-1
CASSKGRDRGVGEQFF
TGTGCCAGCAGCAAAGGACGGGACAGGGGAGTTGGTGAGCAGTTCTTC
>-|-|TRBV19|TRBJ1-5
CASSIGGLINQPQHF
TGTGCCAGTAGTATAGGGGGCTTGATCAATCAGCCCCAGCATTTT
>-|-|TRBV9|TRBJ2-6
CASRGERATSYSGANVLTF
TGTGCCAGCAGGGGCGAGAGGGCCACATCATATTCTGGGGCCAACGTCCTGACTTTC
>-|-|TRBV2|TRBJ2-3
CASRRWQGSDTQYF
TGTGCCAGCAGGAGGTGGCAGGGGTCAGATACGCAGTATTTT
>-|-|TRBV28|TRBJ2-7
CASRDLGSEQYF
TGTGCCAGCAGAGACTTGGGGAGTGAGCAGTACTTC
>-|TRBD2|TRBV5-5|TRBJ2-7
CASSSGGLASEQYF
TGTGCCAGCAGCTCTGGCGGACTAGCGAGCGAGCAGTACTTC
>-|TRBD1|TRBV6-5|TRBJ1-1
CASSRHGTGHTEAFF
TGTGCCAGCAGCCGACATGGGACAGGGCATACTGAAGCTTTCTTT
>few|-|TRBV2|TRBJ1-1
CASSQRSTEAFF
TGTGCCAGCAGCCAGAGGAGCACTGAAGCTTTCTTT
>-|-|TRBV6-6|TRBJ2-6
CATLEAGANGLTF
TGTGCCACCCTCGAGGCTGGGGCCAACGGCCTGACTTTC
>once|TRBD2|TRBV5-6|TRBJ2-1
CASSLSSGRVWNEQFF
TGTGCCAGCAGCTTATCTAGCGGGAGGGTATGGAATGAGCAGTTCTTC
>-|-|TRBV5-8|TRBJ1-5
CASRAGSYSNQPQHF
TGTGCCAGCAGGGCCGGGTCTTATAGCAATCAGCCCCAGCATTTT